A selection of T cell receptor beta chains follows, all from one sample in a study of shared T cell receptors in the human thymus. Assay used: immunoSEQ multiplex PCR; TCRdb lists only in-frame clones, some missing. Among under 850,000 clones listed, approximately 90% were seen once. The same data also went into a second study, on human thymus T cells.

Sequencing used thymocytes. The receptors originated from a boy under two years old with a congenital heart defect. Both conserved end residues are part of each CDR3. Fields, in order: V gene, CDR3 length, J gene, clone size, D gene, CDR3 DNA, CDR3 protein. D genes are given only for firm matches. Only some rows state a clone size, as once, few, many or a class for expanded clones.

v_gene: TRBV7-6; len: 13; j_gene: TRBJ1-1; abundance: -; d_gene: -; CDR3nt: TGTGCCAGCAGCTTAGCGGACAGCACTGAAGCTTTCTTT; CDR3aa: CASSLADSTEAFF
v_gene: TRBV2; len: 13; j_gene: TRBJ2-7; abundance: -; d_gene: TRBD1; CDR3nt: TGTGCCAGCGGGACAGCCTTCTCCTACGAGCAGTACTTC; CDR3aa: CASGTAFSYEQYF
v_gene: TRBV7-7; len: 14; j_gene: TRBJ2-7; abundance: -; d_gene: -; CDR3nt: TGTGCTAGCAGCGAGAGTAGTGTCTCCTACGAGCAGTACTTC; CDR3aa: CASSESSVSYEQYF
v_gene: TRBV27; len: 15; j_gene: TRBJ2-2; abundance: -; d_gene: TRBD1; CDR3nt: TGTGCCAGCGGCCTGGGACAGGGGAGCACCGGGGAGCTGTTTTTT; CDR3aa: CASGLGQGSTGELFF
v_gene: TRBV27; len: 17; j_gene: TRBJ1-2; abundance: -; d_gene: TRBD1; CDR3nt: TGTGCCAGCAAGATTCGGGGGGGTGGACAGGGGAACTATGGCTACACCTTC; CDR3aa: CASKIRGGGQGNYGYTF
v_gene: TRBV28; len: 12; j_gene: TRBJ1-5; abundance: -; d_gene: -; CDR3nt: TGTGCCAGCAGCCACCAGGGCCAGCCCCAGCATTTT; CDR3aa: CASSHQGQPQHF
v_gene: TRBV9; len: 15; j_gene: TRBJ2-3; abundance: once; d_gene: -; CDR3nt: TGTGCCAGCAGCGGCAGGGGTATTGGGACAGATACGCAGTATTTT; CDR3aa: CASSGRGIGTDTQYF
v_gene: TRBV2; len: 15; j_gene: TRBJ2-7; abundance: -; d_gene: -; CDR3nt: TGTGCCAGCCCTCCTATACTACTGAGCTCCTACGAGCAGTACTTC; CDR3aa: CASPPILLSSYEQYF
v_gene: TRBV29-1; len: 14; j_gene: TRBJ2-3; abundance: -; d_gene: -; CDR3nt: TGCAGCGTTGGTAGAAGCGGGAGCACAGATACGCAGTATTTT; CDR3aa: CSVGRSGSTDTQYF
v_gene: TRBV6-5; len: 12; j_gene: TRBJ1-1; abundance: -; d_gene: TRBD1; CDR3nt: TGTGCCAGCAGGGACAGGGACACTGAAGCTTTCTTT; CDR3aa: CASRDRDTEAFF
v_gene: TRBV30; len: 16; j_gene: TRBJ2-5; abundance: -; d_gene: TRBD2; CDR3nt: TGTGCCTGGAGCCCTAGCGGGGTATGTCTAGCAGAGACCCAGTACTTC; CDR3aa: CAWSPSGVCLAETQYF
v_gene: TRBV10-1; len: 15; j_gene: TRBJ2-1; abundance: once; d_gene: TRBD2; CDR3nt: TGCGCCAGCAGTGGGGGACTAGGCTCCTACAATGAGCAGTTCTTC; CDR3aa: CASSGGLGSYNEQFF
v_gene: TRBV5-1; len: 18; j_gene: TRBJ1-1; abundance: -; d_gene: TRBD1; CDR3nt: TGCGCCAGCAGCTTGTATTCGGCAGGGGGCTCCACTGACACTGAAGCTTTCTTT; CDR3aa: CASSLYSAGGSTDTEAFF